A selection of T cell receptor beta chains follows, all from one sample in a study of early T cells in non-severe SARS-CoV-2 infection. TCRdb redid the calling of the 5' RACE reads with MiXCR, one entry per CDR3 protein. This table holds fewer than 60,000 distinct CDR3 sequences, 12% found once. Sequenced material: whole blood. These receptors were obtained from an adult who was a healthcare worker with PCR-confirmed SARS-CoV-2 infection or an uninfected control (not recorded which). Each CDR3 is given with its conserved first and last residue. D genes are given only for firm matches. Rows may omit the clone size; those that give it use once, few, many or a size class.

v_call	j_call	d_call	clone_size	cdr3_aa	cdr3_nt
TRBV28	TRBJ2-6	-	-	CASSRDGPSGANVLTF	TGTGCCAGCAGCCGGGACGGGCCTTCTGGGGCCAACGTCCTGACTTTC
TRBV20-1	TRBJ2-7	-	few	CSAEGQGYEQYF	TGCAGTGCTGAGGGCCAGGGCTACGAGCAGTACTTC
TRBV29-1	TRBJ2-5	-	-	CSVEDLTGSPQETQYF	TGCAGCGTTGAAGATCTTACAGGATCTCCCCAAGAGACCCAGTACTTC
TRBV28	TRBJ1-1	-	many	CASSFIGGRRTEAFF	TGTGCCAGCAGTTTTATTGGGGGGCGAAGGACTGAAGCTTTCTTT
TRBV4-3	TRBJ2-3	-	many	CASSQDLGRRTDTQYF	TGCGCCAGCAGCCAAGATCTGGGCAGGAGGACAGATACGCAGTATTTT
TRBV13	TRBJ2-2	-	many	CASSLGTITGELFF	TGTGCCAGCAGCTTAGGGACTATCACCGGGGAGCTGTTTTTT
TRBV29-1	TRBJ2-7	-	few	CSVVGRDPNEQYF	TGCAGCGTTGTAGGCAGGGACCCTAACGAGCAGTACTTC
TRBV2	TRBJ2-1	-	many	CASSRDTPTGDEQFF	TGTGCCAGCTCCCGGGACACCCCGACGGGAGATGAGCAGTTCTTC
TRBV11-2	TRBJ2-2	TRBD2	many	CASSPHPRLAGGLGGELFF	TGTGCCAGCAGCCCGCACCCTCGTCTAGCGGGAGGGCTTGGCGGGGAGCTGTTTTTT
TRBV9	TRBJ2-2	-	many	CASSPVGERNTGELFF	TGTGCCAGCAGCCCTGTGGGGGAGAGGAACACCGGGGAGCTGTTTTTT
TRBV4-1	TRBJ2-1	-	many	CASSQEGTRNEQFF	TGCGCCAGCAGCCAAGAAGGGACTCGGAATGAGCAGTTCTTC
TRBV9	TRBJ2-1	-	-	CASSVAGVHYNEQFF	TGTGCCAGCAGCGTAGCGGGGGTGCACTACAATGAGCAGTTCTTC
TRBV7-9	TRBJ2-3	-	many	CASSPKGGDTQYF	TGTGCCAGCAGCCCTAAGGGGGGAGATACGCAGTATTTT
TRBV12-3/TRBV12-4	TRBJ1-4	TRBD1	many	CASSGGQGNEKLFF	TGTGCCAGCAGTGGGGGACAGGGTAATGAAAAACTGTTTTTT
TRBV5-1	TRBJ1-6	-	many	CASSLGGGLQNSPLHF	TGCGCCAGCAGCTTGGGAGGAGGTTTACAGAATTCACCCCTCCACTTT
TRBV30	TRBJ2-1	-	many	CAWSVGSGEIYNEQFF	TGTGCCTGGAGTGTAGGGTCGGGAGAGATCTACAATGAGCAGTTCTTC
TRBV6-5	TRBJ2-2	TRBD1	many	CASSYSDRSRAGELFF	TGTGCCAGCAGTTACTCGGACAGGTCAAGGGCCGGGGAGCTGTTTTTT
TRBV7-9	TRBJ2-7	-	many	CASSLPGVNYEQYF	TGTGCCAGCAGCTTACCAGGGGTAAACTACGAGCAGTACTTC
TRBV7-9	TRBJ2-3	-	many	CASSPMMTSRADTQYF	TGTGCCAGCAGCCCCATGATGACTAGTCGGGCAGATACGCAGTATTTT
TRBV20-1	TRBJ2-3	-	once	CSASPDRWQTDTQYF	TGCAGTGCTAGCCCGGACCGCTGGCAAACAGATACGCAGTATTTT
TRBV20-1	TRBJ2-5	-	-	CSAYGKETQYF	TGCAGTGCTTACGGGAAAGAGACCCAGTACTTC
TRBV12-3/TRBV12-4	TRBJ2-3	-	few	CASSFSLADTQYF	TGTGCCAGCAGTTTCTCCCTAGCGGATACGCAGTATTTT
TRBV11-3	TRBJ2-4	-	many	CASSPTRAKNIQYF	TGTGCCAGCAGCCCAACCCGGGCCAAAAACATTCAGTACTTC